This T cell receptor beta chain emerged from a study of T-cell reconstitution after alpha-beta-depleted transplantation in children. Comments on this clonotype: Its target is not known.

After removal of 2 bases from V and 8 bases from J, the junction contained 11 bases not matched to a gene. The germline gives CDR1 ENHRY, CDR2 SYGVKD. The CDR3 extends over 17 amino acids. Unique molecular identifiers were incorporated when the TCRbeta library was constructed. TCRdb re-derived calls from the PCR reads in MiXCR, one entry per CDR3 protein. The table records 440,000 or so distinct CDR3 sequences, around 46% of them present only once. Study-level points and caveats: From newly produced T cells came most of the T-cell counts and diversity one year after transplant. Reportedly, alpha-beta T cells present about two months post-transplant originated from several hundred expanded clones of graft origin. There were some patients whose high TCRbeta diversity at day 60 came from surviving recipient T cells and thymic progenitors.

The sequenced sample was PBMCs, obtained before TCRalphabeta/CD19-depleted stem cell transplant. The receptor comes from a girl aged 2-10 years with aplastic anemia, due to receive a stem cell transplant. The chain couples TRBV10-3 to TRBJ2-1; 11 bases map to TRBD2. CDR3 DNA sequence: TGTGCCATCAGTGAGCCCACTAGACTAGCGGGAATGGATGAGCAGTTCTTC. It encodes CAISEPTRLAGMDEQFF.